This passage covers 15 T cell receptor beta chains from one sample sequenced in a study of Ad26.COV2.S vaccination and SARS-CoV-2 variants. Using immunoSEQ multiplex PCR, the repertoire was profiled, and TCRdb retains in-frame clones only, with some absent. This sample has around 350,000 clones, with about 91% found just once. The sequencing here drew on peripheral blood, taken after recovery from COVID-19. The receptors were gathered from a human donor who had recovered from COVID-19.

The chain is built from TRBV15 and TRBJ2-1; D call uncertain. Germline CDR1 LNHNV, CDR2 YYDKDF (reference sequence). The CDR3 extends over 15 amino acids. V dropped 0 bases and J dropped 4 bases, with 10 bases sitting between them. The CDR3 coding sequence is TGTGCCACCAGCAGAGACACAGACTCTTACAATGAGCAGTTCTTC. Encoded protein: CATSRDTDSYNEQFF.

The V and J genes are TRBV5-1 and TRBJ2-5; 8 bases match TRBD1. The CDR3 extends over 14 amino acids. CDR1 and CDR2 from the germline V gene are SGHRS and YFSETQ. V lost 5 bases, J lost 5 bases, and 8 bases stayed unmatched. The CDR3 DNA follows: TGCGCCAGCAGGAAAGACAGGGGCTGGGAGACCCAGTACTTC. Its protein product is CASRKDRGWETQYF.

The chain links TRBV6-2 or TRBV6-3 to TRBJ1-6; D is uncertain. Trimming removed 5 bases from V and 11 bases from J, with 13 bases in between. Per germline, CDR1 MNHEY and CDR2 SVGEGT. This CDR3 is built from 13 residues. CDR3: CASSKDGGTPLHF. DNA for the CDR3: TGTGCCAGCAGTAAAGACGGAGGAACACCCCTCCACTTT.

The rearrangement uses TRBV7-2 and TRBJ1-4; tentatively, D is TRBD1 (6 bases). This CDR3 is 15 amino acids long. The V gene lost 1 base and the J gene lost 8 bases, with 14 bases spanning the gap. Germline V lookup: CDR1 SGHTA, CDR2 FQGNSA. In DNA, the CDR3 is TGTGCCAGCAGCTTAGTTCGGGGGGCATGGGAAAAACTGTTTTTT. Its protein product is CASSLVRGAWEKLFF. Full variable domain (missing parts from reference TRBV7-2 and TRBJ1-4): GAGVSQSPSNKVTEKGKDVELRCDPISGHTALYWYRQSLGQGLEFLIYFQGNSAPDKSGLPSDRFSAERTGGSVSTLTIQRTQQEDSAVYLCASSLVRGAWEKLFFGSGTQLSVL.

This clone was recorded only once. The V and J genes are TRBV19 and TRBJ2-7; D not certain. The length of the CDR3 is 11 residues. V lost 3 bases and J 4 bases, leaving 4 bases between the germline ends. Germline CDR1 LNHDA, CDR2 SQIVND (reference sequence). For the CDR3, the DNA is TGTGCCAGTAGTATGGATTACGAGCAGTACTTC. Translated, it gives CASSMDYEQYF.

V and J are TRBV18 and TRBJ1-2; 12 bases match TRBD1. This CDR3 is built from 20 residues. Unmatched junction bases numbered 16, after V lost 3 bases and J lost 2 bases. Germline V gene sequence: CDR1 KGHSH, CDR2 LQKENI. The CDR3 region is CASSPSLAGQGAQTNYGYTF. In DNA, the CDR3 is TGTGCCAGCTCACCCTCGCTGGCGGGACAGGGGGCACAAACGAACTATGGCTACACCTTC.

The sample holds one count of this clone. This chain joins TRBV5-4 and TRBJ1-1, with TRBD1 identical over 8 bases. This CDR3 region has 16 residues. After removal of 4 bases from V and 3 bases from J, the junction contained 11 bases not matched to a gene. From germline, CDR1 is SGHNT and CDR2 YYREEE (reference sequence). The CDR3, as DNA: TGTGCCAGCAGCACTGCCCCAGGGGGCGGGTACACTGAAGCTTTCTTT. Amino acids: CASSTAPGGGYTEAFF.

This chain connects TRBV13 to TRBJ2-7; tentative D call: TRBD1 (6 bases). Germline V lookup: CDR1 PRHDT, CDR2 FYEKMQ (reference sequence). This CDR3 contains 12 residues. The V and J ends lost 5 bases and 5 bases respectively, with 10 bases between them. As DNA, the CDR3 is TGTGCCAGCAGCAACACAGGGAACGAGCAGTACTTC. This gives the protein CASSNTGNEQYF.

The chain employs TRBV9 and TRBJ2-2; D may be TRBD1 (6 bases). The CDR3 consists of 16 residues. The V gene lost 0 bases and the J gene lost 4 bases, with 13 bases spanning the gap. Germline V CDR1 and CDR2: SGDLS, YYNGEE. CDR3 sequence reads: CASSVGRTVTTGELFF. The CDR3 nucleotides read TGTGCCAGCAGCGTAGGTCGGACAGTGACCACCGGGGAGCTGTTTTTT.

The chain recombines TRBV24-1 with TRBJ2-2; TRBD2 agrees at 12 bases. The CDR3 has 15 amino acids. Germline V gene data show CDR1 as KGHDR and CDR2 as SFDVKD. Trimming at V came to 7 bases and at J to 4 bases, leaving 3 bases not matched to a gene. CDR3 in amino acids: CATSGTSGPTGELFF. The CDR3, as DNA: TGTGCCACCAGCGGGACTAGCGGGCCCACCGGGGAGCTGTTTTTT.

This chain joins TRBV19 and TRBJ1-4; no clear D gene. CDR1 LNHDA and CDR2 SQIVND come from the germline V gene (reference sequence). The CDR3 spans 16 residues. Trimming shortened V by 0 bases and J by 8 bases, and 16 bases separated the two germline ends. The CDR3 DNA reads TGTGCCAGTAGTATAGATCTAGGCCACCCTGCGGAAAAACTGTTTTTT. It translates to CASSIDLGHPAEKLFF.

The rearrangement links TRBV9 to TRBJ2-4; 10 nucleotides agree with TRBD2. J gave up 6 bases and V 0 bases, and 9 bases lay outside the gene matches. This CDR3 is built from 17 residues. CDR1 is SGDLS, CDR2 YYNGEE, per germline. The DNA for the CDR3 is TGTGCCAGCAGCGTAGGAGGAAGCGGGGGGGCCGGAAACATTCAGTACTTC. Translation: CASSVGGSGGAGNIQYF.

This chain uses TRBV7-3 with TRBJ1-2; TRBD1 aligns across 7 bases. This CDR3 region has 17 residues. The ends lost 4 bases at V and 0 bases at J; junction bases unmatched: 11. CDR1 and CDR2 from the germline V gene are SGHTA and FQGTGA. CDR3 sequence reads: CASSSSGGTEANYGYTF. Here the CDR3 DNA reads TGTGCCAGCAGCTCCTCGGGTGGGACAGAGGCTAACTATGGCTACACCTTC.

CDR3 loop: CASSEGLPRETQYF. The CDR3 nucleotides are TGTGCCAGCAGTGAAGGGCTTCCTCGAGAGACCCAGTACTTC. The chain carries TRBV2 and TRBJ2-5; the D is unclear. Germline V gene lookup returns CDR1 SNHLY and CDR2 FYNNEI. The ends were cut back, 1 base at V and 4 bases at J, with 10 bases in the middle. This CDR3 spans 14 amino acids. Full variable domain (outside the CDR3, taken from reference TRBV2 and TRBJ2-5): EPEVTQTPSHQVTQMGQEVILRCVPISNHLYFYWYRQILGQKVEFLVSFYNNEISEKSEIFDDQFSVERPDGSNFTLKIRSTKLEDSAMYFCASSEGLPRETQYFGPGTRLLVL.

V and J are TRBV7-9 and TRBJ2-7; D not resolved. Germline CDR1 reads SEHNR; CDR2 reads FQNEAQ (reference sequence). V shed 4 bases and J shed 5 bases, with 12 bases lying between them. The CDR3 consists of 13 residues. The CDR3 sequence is CASSSGVRDEQYF. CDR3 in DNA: TGTGCCAGCAGCTCTGGGGTGCGTGACGAGCAGTACTTC.